This T cell receptor (beta chain) was identified in a study of memory CD4+ T cells and cytomegalovirus serostatus. Study observations and caveats: Repertoires predicted CMV serostatus with median bootstrapped AUC of approximately 0.95. About two fifths of the roughly 150 known CMV-associated TCRbeta sequences appeared in CD4+ memory. The CMV-associated TCR signature appears largely within the CD4+ memory repertoire.

On this clone: What it recognizes is unknown.

CDR1 SGHTA and CDR2 FQGNSA come from the germline V gene. After removal of 4 bases from V and 5 bases from J, the junction contained 5 bases not matched to a gene. The CDR3 sequence is 14 residues long. In the source study's methods: Out-of-frame sequences were removed, leaving a few million distinct TCRbeta sequences. Produced via immunoSEQ multiplex PCR; TCRdb's table is partial and in-frame only. V, J and clone size were drawn from that table, and D and trimming were deduced from the DNA. In the table there are 35,000 to 50,000 clones, around 78% of which are singletons. The sort gate was single viable CD3+CD4+CD8-CD45RO+ cells for memory CD4+ T cells.

The chain couples TRBV7-2 to TRBJ2-5, with 9 bases aligning to TRBD1. This receptor was obtained from an adult in good health and CMV-seronegative. The sample was memory CD4+ T cells from blood. The CDR3 DNA is TGTGCCAGCAGCTCGACAGGGGGAATGGAGACCCAGTACTTC. Translated, it gives CASSSTGGMETQYF.